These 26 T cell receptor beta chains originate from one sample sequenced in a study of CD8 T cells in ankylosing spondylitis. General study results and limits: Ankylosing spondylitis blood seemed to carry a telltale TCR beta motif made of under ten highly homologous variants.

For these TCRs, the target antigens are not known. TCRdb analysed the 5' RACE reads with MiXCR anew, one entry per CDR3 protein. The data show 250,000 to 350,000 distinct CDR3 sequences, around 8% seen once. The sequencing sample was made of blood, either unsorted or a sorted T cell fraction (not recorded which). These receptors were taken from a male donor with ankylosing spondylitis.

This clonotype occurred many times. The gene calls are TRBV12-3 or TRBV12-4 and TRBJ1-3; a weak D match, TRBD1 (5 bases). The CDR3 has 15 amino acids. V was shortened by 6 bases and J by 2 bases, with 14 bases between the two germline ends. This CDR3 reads CASSFDSPPGNTIYF. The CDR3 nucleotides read TGTGCCAGCAGCTTCGACAGCCCGCCTGGAAACACCATATATTTT.

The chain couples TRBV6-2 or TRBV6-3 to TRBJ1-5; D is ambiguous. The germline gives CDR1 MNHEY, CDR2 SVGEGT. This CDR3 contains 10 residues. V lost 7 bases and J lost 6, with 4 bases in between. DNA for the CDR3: TGTGCCAGCAACAGTCAGCCCCAGCATTTT. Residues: CASNSQPQHF.

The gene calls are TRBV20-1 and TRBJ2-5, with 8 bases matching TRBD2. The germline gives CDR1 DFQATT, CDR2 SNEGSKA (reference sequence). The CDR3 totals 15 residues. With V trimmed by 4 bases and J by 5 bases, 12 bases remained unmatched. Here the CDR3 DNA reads TGCAGTGCTAATCTAGCGGGCCCCGAAGTGGAGACCCAGTACTTC. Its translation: CSANLAGPEVETQYF.

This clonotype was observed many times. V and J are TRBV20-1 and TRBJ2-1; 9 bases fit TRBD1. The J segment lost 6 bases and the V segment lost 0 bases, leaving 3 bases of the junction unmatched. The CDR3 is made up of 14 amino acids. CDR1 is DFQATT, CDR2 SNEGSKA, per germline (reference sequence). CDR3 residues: CSARDGTGSNEQFF. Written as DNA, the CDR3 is TGCAGTGCTAGAGACGGGACAGGGAGCAATGAGCAGTTCTTC.

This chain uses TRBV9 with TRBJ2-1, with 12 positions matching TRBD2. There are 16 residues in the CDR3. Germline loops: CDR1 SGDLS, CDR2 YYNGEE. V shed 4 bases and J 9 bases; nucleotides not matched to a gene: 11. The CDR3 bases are TGTGCCAGCAGCATCGGACTAGCGGGATCGTGGGCTGAGCAGTTCTTC. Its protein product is CASSIGLAGSWAEQFF.

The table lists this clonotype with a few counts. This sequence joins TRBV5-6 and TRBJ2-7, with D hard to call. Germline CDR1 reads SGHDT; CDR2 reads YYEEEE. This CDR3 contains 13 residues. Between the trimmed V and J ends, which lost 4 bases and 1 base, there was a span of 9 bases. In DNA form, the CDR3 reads TGTGCCAGCAGCCCCTCCCAATCCTACGAGCAGTACTTC. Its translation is CASSPSQSYEQYF.

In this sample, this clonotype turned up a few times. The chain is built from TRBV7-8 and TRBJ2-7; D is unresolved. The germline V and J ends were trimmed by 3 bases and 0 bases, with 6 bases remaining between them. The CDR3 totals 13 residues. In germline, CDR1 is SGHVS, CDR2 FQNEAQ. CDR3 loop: CASSFFSSYEQYF. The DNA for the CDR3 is TGTGCCAGCAGCTTTTTTAGCTCCTACGAGCAGTACTTC.

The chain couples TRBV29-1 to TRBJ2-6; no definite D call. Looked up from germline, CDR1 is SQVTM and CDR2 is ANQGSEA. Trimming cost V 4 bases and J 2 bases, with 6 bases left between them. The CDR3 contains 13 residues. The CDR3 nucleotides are TGCAGCGTTGTGACGACTGGGGCCAACGTCCTGACTTTC. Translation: CSVVTTGANVLTF.

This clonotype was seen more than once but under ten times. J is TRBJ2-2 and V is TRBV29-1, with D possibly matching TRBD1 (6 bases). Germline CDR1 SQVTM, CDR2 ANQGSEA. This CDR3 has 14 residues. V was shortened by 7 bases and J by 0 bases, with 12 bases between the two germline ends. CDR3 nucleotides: TGCAGCGGCCGGACAGAACCGAACACCGGGGAGCTGTTTTTT. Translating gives CSGRTEPNTGELFF.

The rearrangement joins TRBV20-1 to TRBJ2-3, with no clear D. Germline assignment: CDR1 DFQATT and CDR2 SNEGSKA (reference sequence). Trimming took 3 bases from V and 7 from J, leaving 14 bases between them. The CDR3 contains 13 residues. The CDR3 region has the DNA TGCAGTGCTAGCCCGCTCTTTAGGCATACGCAGTATTTT. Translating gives CSASPLFRHTQYF.

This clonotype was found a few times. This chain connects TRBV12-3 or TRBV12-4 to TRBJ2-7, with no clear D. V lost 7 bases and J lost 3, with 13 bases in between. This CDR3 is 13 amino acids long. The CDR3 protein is CASTYTSLYEQYF. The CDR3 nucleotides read TGTGCCAGCACCTACACGAGTCTCTACGAGCAGTACTTC.

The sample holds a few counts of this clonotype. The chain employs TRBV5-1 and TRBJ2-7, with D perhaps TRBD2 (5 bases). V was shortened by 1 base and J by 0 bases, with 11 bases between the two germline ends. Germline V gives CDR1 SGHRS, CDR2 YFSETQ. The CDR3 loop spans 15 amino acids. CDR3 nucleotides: TGCGCCAGCAGCTTGACGAGAGGGAGCTCCTACGAGCAGTACTTC. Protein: CASSLTRGSSYEQYF.

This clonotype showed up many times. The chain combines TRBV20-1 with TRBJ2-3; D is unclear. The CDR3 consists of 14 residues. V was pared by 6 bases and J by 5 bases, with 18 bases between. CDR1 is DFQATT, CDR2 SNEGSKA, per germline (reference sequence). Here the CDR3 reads CSASDRFSGDTQYF. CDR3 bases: TGCAGTGCAAGTGACCGATTCAGTGGAGATACGCAGTATTTT.

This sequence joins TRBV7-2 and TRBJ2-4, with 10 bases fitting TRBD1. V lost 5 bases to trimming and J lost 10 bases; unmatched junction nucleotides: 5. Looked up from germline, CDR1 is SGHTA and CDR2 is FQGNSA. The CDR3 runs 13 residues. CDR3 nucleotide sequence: TGTGCCAGCAGCCAGGACAGGGGGGGTATTCAGTACTTC. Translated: CASSQDRGGIQYF.

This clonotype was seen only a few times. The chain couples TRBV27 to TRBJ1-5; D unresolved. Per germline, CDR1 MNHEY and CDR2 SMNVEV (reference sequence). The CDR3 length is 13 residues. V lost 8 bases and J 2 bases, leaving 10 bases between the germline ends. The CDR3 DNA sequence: TGTGCCAGCGGGCGGGTCGGCAATCAGCCCCAGCATTTT. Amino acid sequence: CASGRVGNQPQHF.

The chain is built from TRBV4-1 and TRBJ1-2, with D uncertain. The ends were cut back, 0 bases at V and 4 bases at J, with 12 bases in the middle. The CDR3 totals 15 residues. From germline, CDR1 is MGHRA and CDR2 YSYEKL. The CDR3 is CASSQERSGIYGYTF. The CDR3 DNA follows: TGCGCCAGCAGCCAAGAACGTTCGGGGATCTATGGCTACACCTTC.

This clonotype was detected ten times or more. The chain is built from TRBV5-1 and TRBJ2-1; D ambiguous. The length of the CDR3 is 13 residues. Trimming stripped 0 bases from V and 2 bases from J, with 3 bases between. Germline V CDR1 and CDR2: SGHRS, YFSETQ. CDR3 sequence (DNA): TGCGCCAGCAGCTTGGCCCCCTACAATGAGCAGTTCTTC. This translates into CASSLAPYNEQFF.

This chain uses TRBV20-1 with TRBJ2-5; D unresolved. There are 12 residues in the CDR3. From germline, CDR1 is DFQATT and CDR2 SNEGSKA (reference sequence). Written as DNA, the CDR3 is TGCAGCCTAGACTGGGCCCAAGAGACCCAGTACTTC. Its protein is CSLDWAQETQYF.

DNA for the CDR3: TGTGCCAGCAGCCCAAGACTAGCGGGAGATCACGGGGAGCTGTTTTTT. Translating it yields CASSPRLAGDHGELFF. The J gene is TRBJ2-2, the V gene TRBV5-8; 12 bases agree with TRBD2. Germline CDR1 reads SGHTS; CDR2 reads YDEGEE. The CDR3 totals 16 residues. V was pared by 4 bases and J by 7 bases, with 8 bases of the junction left unmatched.

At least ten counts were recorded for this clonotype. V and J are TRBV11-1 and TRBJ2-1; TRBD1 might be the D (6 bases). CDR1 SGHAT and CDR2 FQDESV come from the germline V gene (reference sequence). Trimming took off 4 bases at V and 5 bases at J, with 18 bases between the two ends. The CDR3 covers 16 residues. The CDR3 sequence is CASSSPGQGPNNEQFF. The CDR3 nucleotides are TGTGCCAGCAGCTCACCCGGGCAGGGGCCTAACAATGAGCAGTTCTTC.

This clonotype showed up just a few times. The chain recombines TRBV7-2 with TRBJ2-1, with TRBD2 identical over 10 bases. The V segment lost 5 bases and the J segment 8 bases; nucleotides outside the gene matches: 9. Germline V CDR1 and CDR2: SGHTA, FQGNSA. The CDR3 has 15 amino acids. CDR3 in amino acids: CASSLRAGGPYEQFF. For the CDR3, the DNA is TGTGCCAGCAGCCTTCGAGCGGGAGGGCCTTATGAGCAGTTCTTC. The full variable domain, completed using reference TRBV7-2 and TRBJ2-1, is GAGVSQSPSNKVTEKGKDVELRCDPISGHTALYWYRQSLGQGLEFLIYFQGNSAPDKSGLPSDRFSAERTGGSVSTLTIQRTQQEDSAVYLCASSLRAGGPYEQFFGPGTRLTVL.

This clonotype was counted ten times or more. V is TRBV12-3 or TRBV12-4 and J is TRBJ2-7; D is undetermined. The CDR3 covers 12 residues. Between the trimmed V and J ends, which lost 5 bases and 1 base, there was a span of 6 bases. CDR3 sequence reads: CASSRGSYEQYF. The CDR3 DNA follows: TGTGCCAGCAGTAGAGGATCCTACGAGCAGTACTTC.

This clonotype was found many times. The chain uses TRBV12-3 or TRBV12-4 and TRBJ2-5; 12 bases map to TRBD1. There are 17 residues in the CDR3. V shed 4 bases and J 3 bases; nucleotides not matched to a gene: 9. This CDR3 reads CASSSGTGGLLKETQYF. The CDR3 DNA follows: TGTGCCAGCAGTTCCGGGACAGGGGGCCTTCTAAAAGAGACCCAGTACTTC.

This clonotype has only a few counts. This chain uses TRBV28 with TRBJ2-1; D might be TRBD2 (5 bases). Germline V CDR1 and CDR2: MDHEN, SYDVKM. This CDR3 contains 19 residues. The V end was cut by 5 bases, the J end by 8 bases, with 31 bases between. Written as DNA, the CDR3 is TGTGCCAGCAGTCCCTTAGCTGGCGGGCCGGACGTCGGGGTTGATGAGCAGTTCTTC. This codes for CASSPLAGGPDVGVDEQFF. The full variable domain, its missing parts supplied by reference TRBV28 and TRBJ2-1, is DVKVTQSSRYLVKRTGEKVFLECVQDMDHENMFWYRQDPGLGLRLIYFSYDVKMKEKGDIPEGYSVSREKKERFSLILESASTNQTSMYLCASSPLAGGPDVGVDEQFFGPGTRLTVL.

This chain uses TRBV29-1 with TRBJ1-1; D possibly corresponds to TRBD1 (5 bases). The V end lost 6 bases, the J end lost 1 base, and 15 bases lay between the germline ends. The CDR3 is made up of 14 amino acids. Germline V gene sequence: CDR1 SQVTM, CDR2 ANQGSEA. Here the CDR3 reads CSVSVAGANTEAFF. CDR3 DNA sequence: TGCAGCGTCAGCGTAGCCGGGGCGAACACTGAAGCTTTCTTT.

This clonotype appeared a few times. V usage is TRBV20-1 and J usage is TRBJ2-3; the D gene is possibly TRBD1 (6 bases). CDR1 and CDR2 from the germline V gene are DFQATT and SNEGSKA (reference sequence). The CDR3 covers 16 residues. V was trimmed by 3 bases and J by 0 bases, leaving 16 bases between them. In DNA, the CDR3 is TGCAGTGCTAGCCCACCATACAGGGTTAGCACAGATACGCAGTATTTT. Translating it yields CSASPPYRVSTDTQYF.